These 18 T cell receptor beta chains were sequenced from one sample in a study of PD-1 blockade in classical Hodgkin lymphoma. Sequenced by immunoSEQ multiplex PCR; TCRdb stores in-frame clones only, minus some. Counted here are roughly 10,000 clones, roughly 69% occurring once; the ten biggest clones make up about 4%. Every patient had relapsed following autologous stem cell transplantation, and cohorts differed in brentuximab vedotin exposure. Using magnetic negative selection, the CD4+ T cells were separated out of thawed PBMCs. Sample: CD4+ T cells from blood, taken at baseline. The receptor source for this set is a human donor with classical Hodgkin lymphoma.

The sample holds a few counts of this clone. This chain uses TRBV12-5 with TRBJ2-2; 8 nucleotides line up with TRBD2. With V trimmed by 5 bases and J by 13 bases, 6 bases remained unmatched. Germline CDR1 is LGHNT and CDR2 is FRNRAP. The CDR3 spans 12 residues. CDR3 sequence (DNA): TGTGCTAGTGGTCCCACGGGGGGGCGGCTGTTTTTT. Translated: CASGPTGGRLFF.

V gene TRBV27 combines with J gene TRBJ1-1; TRBD1 aligns across 7 bases. Looked up from germline, CDR1 is MNHEY and CDR2 is SMNVEV (reference sequence). The CDR3 is 17 amino acids. The ends lost 1 base at V and 5 bases at J; junction bases unmatched: 13. The CDR3 spells CASSLLPSGGYETEAFF. For the CDR3, the DNA is TGTGCCAGCAGTTTATTGCCCTCAGGGGGGTATGAGACTGAAGCTTTCTTT.

V gene TRBV6-4 combines with J gene TRBJ2-2; D is uncertain. The CDR3 contains 14 residues. The germline V gene has CDR1 MRHNA and CDR2 SNTAGT. The ends were cut back, 4 bases at V and 1 base at J, with 7 bases in the middle. CDR3 sequence (DNA): TGTGCCAGCAGTGGGCAAAGGAACACCGGGGAGCTGTTTTTT. It translates to CASSGQRNTGELFF.

The V gene is TRBV11-2, the J gene TRBJ2-5; 9 bases fit TRBD2. The CDR3 length is 16 residues. Looked up from germline, CDR1 is SGHAT and CDR2 is FQNNGV. V trimming: 1 base; J trimming: 1 base; junction bases outside the gene matches: 4. CDR3 region: CASSLGVTSGQETQYF. In nucleotides, the CDR3 is TGTGCCAGCAGCTTAGGCGTGACTAGCGGCCAAGAGACCCAGTACTTC.

The chain is built from TRBV5-4 and TRBJ2-7; TRBD1 agrees at 11 bases. The CDR3 contains 16 residues. With V trimmed by 3 bases and J by 1 base, 6 bases remained unmatched. The V gene's germline CDR1 is SGHNT and CDR2 YYREEE (reference sequence). The CDR3 nucleotides read TGTGCCAGCAGCTCGATGGACAGGGGGCCTTCCTACGAGCAGTACTTC. Translated: CASSSMDRGPSYEQYF.

V is TRBV7-9 and J is TRBJ2-5; D is possibly TRBD1 (6 bases). The CDR3 contains 14 residues. Trimming left V 5 bases short and J 2 bases short, with 12 bases between. In germline, CDR1 is SEHNR, CDR2 FQNEAQ (reference sequence). The CDR3: CASSPDRLQETQYF. The CDR3, as DNA: TGTGCCAGCAGCCCGGACAGACTTCAAGAGACCCAGTACTTC.

This clone was seen a few times. The same CDR3 arises from other DNA sequences in this sample as well. V gene TRBV7-2 combines with J gene TRBJ2-7; possibly TRBD1 or TRBD2 for D (5 bases each). Deletions cut 0 bases from V and 7 bases from J, with 7 bases between. The CDR3 has 12 amino acids. Per the germline V gene, CDR1 is SGHTA and CDR2 is FQGNSA. CDR3: CASSLAWGEQYF. CDR3 in DNA: TGTGCCAGCAGCTTAGCCTGGGGGGAGCAGTACTTC.

V and J are TRBV28 and TRBJ2-1; TRBD2 matches 8 bases. V was pared by 7 bases and J by 1 base, with 9 bases of the junction left unmatched. The CDR3 is made up of 16 amino acids. Germline CDR1 reads MDHEN; CDR2 reads SYDVKM. The CDR3 DNA is TGTGCCAGCATTTCGGGCGCGGGAGGTTCCTACAATGAGCAGTTCTTC. Its translation is CASISGAGGSYNEQFF. Full variable domain (outside the CDR3, taken from reference TRBV28 and TRBJ2-1): DVKVTQSSRYLVKRTGEKVFLECVQDMDHENMFWYRQDPGLGLRLIYFSYDVKMKEKGDIPEGYSVSREKKERFSLILESASTNQTSMYLCASISGAGGSYNEQFFGPGTRLTVL.

This clone turned up a few times. The rearrangement joins TRBV2 to TRBJ1-2, with D possibly being TRBD1 (6 bases). This CDR3 has 12 residues. Germline CDR1 SNHLY, CDR2 FYNNEI. V lost 6 bases and J lost 3, with 8 bases in between. This CDR3 is CASSWTDYGYTF. In DNA form, the CDR3 reads TGTGCCAGCAGCTGGACAGACTATGGCTACACCTTC. The full variable domain, with the rest looked up from reference TRBV2 and TRBJ1-2, is EPEVTQTPSHQVTQMGQEVILRCVPISNHLYFYWYRQILGQKVEFLVSFYNNEISEKSEIFDDQFSVERPDGSNFTLKIRSTKLEDSAMYFCASSWTDYGYTFGSGTRLTVV.

The chain couples TRBV9 to TRBJ1-4; D is perhaps TRBD1 (6 bases). In germline, CDR1 is SGDLS, CDR2 YYNGEE. The CDR3 is 16 residues long. V was clipped by 0 bases and J by 5 bases, with 14 bases between them. The CDR3 loop is CASSVGATGGNEKLFF. CDR3 nucleotides: TGTGCCAGCAGCGTAGGGGCGACAGGCGGCAATGAAAAACTGTTTTTT. Based on the CDR3 plus reference TRBV9 and TRBJ1-4, the full variable domain is DSGVTQTPKHLITATGQRVTLRCSPRSGDLSVYWYQQSLDQGLQFLIQYYNGEERAKGNILERFSAQQFPDLHSELNLSSLELGDSALYFCASSVGATGGNEKLFFGSGTQLSVL.

The chain carries TRBV9 and TRBJ2-1, with 11 positions matching TRBD2. V gave up 0 bases and J gave up 7 bases; unmatched junction bases: 6. The germline CDR1 and CDR2 sequences are SGDLS and YYNGEE. This CDR3 has 16 residues. The CDR3 DNA reads as TGTGCCAGCAGCGTAGATGTAGCGGGAGGGCCAAATGAGCAGTTCTTC. Translation: CASSVDVAGGPNEQFF.

The DNA of the CDR3 is TGTGCCAGCAGCCCTCTGAAAGGGAATAGAGGTGCAACTAATGAAAAACTGTTTTTT. Translation: CASSPLKGNRGATNEKLFF. This sequence joins TRBV28 and TRBJ1-4, with D hard to call. The CDR3 is 19 residues long. With 6 bases removed from V and 0 bases from J, the gap between germline ends came to 23 bases. CDR1 is MDHEN, CDR2 SYDVKM, per germline.

The V gene is TRBV13, the J gene TRBJ1-1; TRBD1 might be the D (6 bases). The germline gives CDR1 PRHDT, CDR2 FYEKMQ (reference sequence). The CDR3 has 17 amino acids. Trimming removed 5 bases at V and 6 bases at J, with 25 bases between. The CDR3 protein is CASSRWLGAGESAEAFF. The CDR3, as DNA: TGTGCCAGCAGCCGATGGCTGGGCGCAGGGGAATCCGCTGAAGCTTTCTTT. The variable domain in full, with the rest retrieved from reference TRBV13 and TRBJ1-1, is AAGVIQSPRHLIKEKRETATLKCYPIPRHDTVYWYQQGPGQDPQFLISFYEKMQSDKGSIPDRFSAQQFSDYHSELNMSSLELGDSALYFCASSRWLGAGESAEAFFGQGTRLTVV.

This chain connects TRBV30 to TRBJ1-4; possible D gene TRBD1, 5 bases. CDR3 length: 14 residues. V was trimmed by 0 bases and J by 2 bases, leaving 7 bases between them. Germline CDR1 GTSNPN, CDR2 SVGIG (reference sequence). DNA of the CDR3: TGTGCCTGGAGTGTAAGGGGCACTAATGAAAAACTGTTTTTT. It encodes CAWSVRGTNEKLFF.

This clone was seen more than once but under ten times. The genes are TRBV7-8 and TRBJ2-3; D is uncertain. Germline CDR1 reads SGHVS; CDR2 reads FQNEAQ. The CDR3 length is 13 residues. V shed 4 bases and J shed 10 bases, with 15 bases lying between them. DNA of the CDR3: TGTGCCAGCAGCTCGACCTACTCGGCGGCGCAGTATTTT. It codes for CASSSTYSAAQYF.

This chain connects TRBV4-2 to TRBJ2-7; weak D call: TRBD1 (6 bases). Trimming removed 4 bases at V and 6 bases at J, with 22 bases between. This CDR3 spans 16 amino acids. CDR1 LGHNA and CDR2 YNFKEQ come from the germline V gene. CDR3 region: CASSRASGDSPLEQYF. The CDR3 DNA is TGTGCCAGCAGCCGGGCTTCAGGGGATTCCCCTCTCGAGCAGTACTTC.

The rearrangement links TRBV2 to TRBJ1-5; 11 positions match TRBD1. CDR1 is SNHLY, CDR2 FYNNEI, per germline. V trimming: 3 bases; J trimming: 6 bases; junction bases outside the gene matches: 7. This CDR3 has 16 residues. CDR3 DNA: TGTGCCAGCAGTGACCGGGACAGGGGGGTGACTCAGCCCCAGCATTTT. Its translation: CASSDRDRGVTQPQHF.

This clone was seen only a few times. The J gene is TRBJ2-1, the V gene TRBV9; D may be TRBD1 (5 bases). Germline values: CDR1 SGDLS, CDR2 YYNGEE. CDR3 length: 14 amino acids. Trimming took 0 bases from V and 3 from J, leaving 7 bases between them. CDR3 nucleotides: TGTGCCAGCAGCGTAGAGGGGAACTACAATGAGCAGTTCTTC. It yields the protein CASSVEGNYNEQFF.